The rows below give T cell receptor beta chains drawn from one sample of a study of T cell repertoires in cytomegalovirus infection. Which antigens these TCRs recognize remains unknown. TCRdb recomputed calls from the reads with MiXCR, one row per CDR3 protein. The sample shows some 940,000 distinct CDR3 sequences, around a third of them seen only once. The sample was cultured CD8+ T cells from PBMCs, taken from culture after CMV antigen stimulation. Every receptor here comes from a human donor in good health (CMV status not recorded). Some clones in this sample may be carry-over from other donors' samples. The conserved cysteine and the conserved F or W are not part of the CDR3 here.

ASSLSVNNEQF,TRBV7-7,TRBJ2-1
ASSPALNQPQH,TRBV19,TRBJ1-5
ASSFRQKETQY,TRBV12-3/TRBV12-4,TRBJ2-5
ASSLVASGGWRVDEQF,TRBV7-2,TRBJ2-1
ASSLLSRERIHGYT,TRBV7-9,TRBJ1-2
ASSTLTSGGIDQY,TRBV7-8,TRBJ2-5
ASSESPSGSTGELF,TRBV10-1,TRBJ2-2
SASPNRRDTGELF,TRBV20-1,TRBJ2-2
ASGTGDQETQY,TRBV12-5,TRBJ2-5
ASSPALGGPTDTQY,TRBV7-9,TRBJ2-3
ASSLGISGASDTGELF,TRBV7-6,TRBJ2-2
ASSSDLPRATNEKLF,TRBV5-6,TRBJ1-4